This T cell receptor (beta chain) was recovered during a study of T cell responses to AZD1222 COVID-19 vaccine. Study observations and caveats: Nearly half of spike-specific TCRs reportedly target variant regions that are unmutated in the B.1.351 and B.1.1.7 variants.

Using immunoSEQ multiplex PCR, the repertoire was profiled, and TCRdb retains in-frame clones only, with some absent. The table lists 130,000 to 150,000 clones, about nine tenths of them singletons. The table lists this clone with a count of one. Its cognate antigen is unknown. In germline, CDR1 is SGHNT, CDR2 YYREEE (reference sequence). The V and J ends lost 4 bases and 2 bases respectively, with 9 bases between them. This CDR3 has 13 amino acids. This receptor was identified in an adult who received the AZD1222 COVID-19 vaccine. Source: peripheral blood, taken 28 days after the second AZD1222 dose. The chain joins TRBV5-4 to TRBJ2-5; D gene uncertain. The CDR3 region has the DNA TGTGCCAGCAGCGTACAGATTCAAGAGACCCAGTACTTC. This gives the protein CASSVQIQETQYF.